This TCR beta chain was captured in a study of T cells in Graves' hyperthyroidism and ophthalmopathy. There were TCR beta CDR3 regions amplified from RNA transcripts. The study used the HTBI primer set for a first-round RT-PCR of the TCR CDR3. TCRdb ran MiXCR on the multiplex PCR reads and lists one entry per CDR3 protein. Counted here are 700,000 or so distinct CDR3 sequences, approximately 15% occurring once; the ten biggest clones make up 12%. The CDR3 extends over 12 amino acids. Germline V gene data show CDR1 as KGHDR and CDR2 as SFDVKD. Study observations and caveats: The model forecast ophthalmopathy, anticipating it by a median roughly 6.3 months before onset.

Points on this clonotype: Its antigen is not known. Its ends do not fully match the called genes, so a read error is possible.

The rearrangement joins TRBV24-1 to TRBJ1-5; D gene unclear. The sequence was obtained from a woman aged 50 to 60 with Graves' ophthalmopathy. The specimen was blood. DNA of the CDR3: TGTGCCGCCAGTGAGTTCAATCAGCCCCAGCATTTC. Translation gives CAASEFNQPQHF.